Each of the 8 T cell receptor beta chains below was sequenced from the same sample in a study of multiple sclerosis patients with progressive multifocal leukoencephalopathy. Produced via immunoSEQ multiplex PCR; TCRdb's table is partial and in-frame only. This table has about 30,000 clones, over 90% appearing once. Time point in this sample: before natalizumab initiation. Sequencing was performed on PBMCs. These TCRs come from a young man with multiple sclerosis.

The V gene is TRBV5-1, the J gene TRBJ1-5; D call uncertain. This CDR3 has 15 amino acids. CDR1 SGHRS and CDR2 YFSETQ come from the germline V gene. Trimming cost V 5 bases and J 7 bases, with 19 bases left between them. The CDR3 region is CASRPGPMAEQPQHF. Written as DNA, the CDR3 is TGCGCCAGCAGACCCGGACCCATGGCGGAACAGCCCCAGCATTTT.

The chain employs TRBV5-3 and TRBJ2-7, with 7 bases aligning to TRBD2. TRBV5-3 is designated an ORF whose function remains uncertain. V lost 4 bases and J lost 2; bases outside the gene matches: 3. The CDR3 length is 13 residues. Written as DNA, the CDR3 is TGTGCCAGAAGCCGGGGGGAACCCTACGAGCAGTACGTC. Protein sequence: CARSRGEPYEQYV.

CDR3 region: CASSVNGRASETQYF. The DNA for the CDR3 is TGCGCCAGCAGTGTCAACGGGAGGGCCTCGGAGACCCAGTACTTC. The chain links TRBV10-2 to TRBJ2-5; 8 nucleotides match TRBD2. The germline gives CDR1 WSHSY, CDR2 SAAADI. V was clipped by 4 bases and J by 5 bases; unmatched bases: 9. The length of the CDR3 is 15 residues.

This chain links TRBV10-3 with TRBJ2-7; 10 positions match TRBD1. Per germline, CDR1 ENHRY and CDR2 SYGVKD. The CDR3 contains 15 residues. J gave up 2 bases and V 4 bases, and 5 bases lay outside the gene matches. This CDR3 is CAISGRQGAPYEQYF. CDR3 nucleotide sequence: TGTGCCATCAGTGGAAGACAGGGGGCCCCCTACGAGCAGTACTTC.

The chain recombines TRBV7-9 with TRBJ2-5; no clear D gene. Germline assignment: CDR1 SEHNR and CDR2 FQNEAQ (reference sequence). The CDR3 contains 14 residues. V was shortened by 3 bases and J by 2 bases, with 10 bases between the two germline ends. As DNA, the CDR3 is TGTGCCAGCAGCTTTGGTATGGGGCAAGAGACCCAGTACTTC. It encodes CASSFGMGQETQYF.

In its sample, this clone was seen once. This chain uses TRBV18 with TRBJ2-7, with TRBD2 identical over 9 bases. Trimming at V came to 3 bases and at J to 3 bases, leaving 6 bases not matched to a gene. Germline V lookup: CDR1 KGHSH, CDR2 LQKENI. This CDR3 is built from 15 residues. The CDR3 here is CASSPRIAGDYEQYF. The CDR3 region has the DNA TGTGCCAGCTCACCCCGGATAGCGGGAGACTACGAGCAGTACTTC.

V gene TRBV7-2 combines with J gene TRBJ1-2; D is undetermined. Germline CDR1 is SGHTA and CDR2 is FQGNSA. V was cut by 1 base and J by 8 bases, with 11 bases left in between. The CDR3 runs to 13 residues. The CDR3 loop reads CASSLGRREGYTF. The CDR3 coding sequence is TGTGCCAGCAGCTTAGGACGCCGGGAAGGCTACACCTTC.

The V and J genes are TRBV11-1 and TRBJ2-1, with 9 bases fitting TRBD1. Germline V gene lookup returns CDR1 SGHAT and CDR2 FQDESV (reference sequence). The ends lost 4 bases at V and 3 bases at J; junction bases unmatched: 7. The CDR3 is 16 residues long. For the CDR3, the DNA is TGTGCCAGCAGCTGGCACGGGACAGGGAGCTACAATGAGCAGTTCTTC. This encodes CASSWHGTGSYNEQFF.